There are a few counts of the clone carrying this T cell receptor beta chain. What it recognizes is unknown. The data were taken from a study of beta chain features in type 1 diabetes. Study-level information: The patient and healthy donor groups were comparable for age, gender and cell yields.

The CDR3 is 14 residues long. Per germline, CDR1 SEHNR and CDR2 FQNEAQ (reference sequence). With 5 bases removed from V and 3 bases from J, the gap between germline ends came to 12 bases. One heparinised draw, averaging roughly 110 mL, was taken per donor. Naive, central memory, regulatory and stem cell-like memory cells within the CD4+ compartment were sorted using CD45RO/CCR7/CD25/CD127/CD95/CD27. Isolated RNA was reverse transcribed in full, so expressed TCRB transcripts were sequenced. Using immunoSEQ multiplex PCR, the repertoire was profiled, and TCRdb retains in-frame clones only, with some absent. Of about 900,000 clones listed, roughly 15% are singletons. Study-wide results and limits: In all four CD4+ subsets, TCRB CDR3 length was significantly, moderately reduced in type 1 diabetes.

This receptor was obtained from a woman aged 18-29 years in good health. The chain uses TRBV7-9 and TRBJ2-3; D gene uncertain. Sequenced sample: naive CD4+ T cells from blood. This CDR3 is CASSRASYTDTQYF. In DNA, the CDR3 is TGTGCCAGCAGCAGGGCGAGTTATACAGATACGCAGTATTTT.